This passage covers 5 T cell receptor beta chains from one sample sequenced in a study of T-cell memory formation after mild COVID-19. In TCRdb, the 5' RACE reads were re-called with MiXCR into one record per CDR3 protein. The sample gives a few hundred thousand distinct CDR3 sequences, roughly 15% of which show up once; roughly 21% is in the top ten. Sequenced sample: PBMCs or a T cell subset sorted from them (not recorded which). The origin of the receptors is a young man who had mild COVID-19 (a few samples of this study predate the infection). Cell type and time point are not known.

This clonotype has a count of ten or more. V gene TRBV7-2 combines with J gene TRBJ2-5; 8 positions match TRBD1. This CDR3 has 15 residues. Germline V gene data show CDR1 as SGHTA and CDR2 as FQGNSA. V was clipped by 5 bases and J by 5 bases; unmatched bases: 10. CDR3 sequence: CASSKLDRVGETQYF. CDR3 DNA: TGTGCCAGCAGCAAATTGGACAGGGTAGGCGAGACCCAGTACTTC.

The sample holds a few counts of this clonotype. This chain connects TRBV6-2 or TRBV6-3 to TRBJ1-1; no firm D call. Germline V gene lookup returns CDR1 MNHEY and CDR2 SVGEGT. The CDR3 is 15 amino acids. V was clipped by 6 bases and J by 0 bases, with 14 bases between them. The CDR3, as DNA: TGTGCCAGCAGCGCTCATGGGTTCATGAACACTGAAGCTTTCTTT. This gives the protein CASSAHGFMNTEAFF.

In its sample, this clonotype was seen a few times. The chain is built from TRBV11-3 and TRBJ2-3; D remains unclear. Germline-derived CDR1 and CDR2 are SGHNT and YENEEA. V was cut by 5 bases and J by 1 base, with 10 bases left in between. CDR3 length equals 14 residues. The DNA of the CDR3 is TGTGCCAGCAGCCCCTCTTCTGGCACAGATACGCAGTATTTT. It translates to CASSPSSGTDTQYF.

This clonotype was detected only a few times. The chain couples TRBV19 to TRBJ2-1, with 7 positions matching TRBD2. With 3 bases clipped from V and 0 bases from J, the junction kept 5 bases outside the gene matches. The CDR3 is made up of 16 amino acids. Germline CDR1 reads LNHDA; CDR2 reads SQIVND (reference sequence). Here the CDR3 reads CASSMRGGASYNEQFF. As DNA, the CDR3 is TGTGCCAGTAGTATGAGGGGAGGGGCCTCCTACAATGAGCAGTTCTTC.

This chain connects TRBV28 to TRBJ2-5; weak D call: TRBD2 (6 bases). The germline V and J ends were trimmed by 3 bases and 0 bases, with 11 bases remaining between them. This CDR3 has 15 residues. CDR1 and CDR2 from the germline V gene are MDHEN and SYDVKM. The CDR3: CASSFRGVDQETQYF. CDR3 in DNA: TGTGCCAGCAGTTTTCGCGGGGTCGACCAAGAGACCCAGTACTTC.